The 20 T cell receptor gamma chains presented below share a single source sample, sequenced in a study of human gamma delta and Vdelta1 T cells. With CATT, TCRdb re-called clones from the PCR reads. The sample includes fewer than 10,000 gamma-chain clones, approximately 42% of them seen just once. These receptors lack a known antigen. The sequencing sample was made of Vdelta1 gamma-delta T cells from blood grown in culture (DOT cells). These receptors were taken from a human donor in good health.

V and J are TRGV9 and TRGJ1 or TRGJ2. The CDR3 contains 13 residues. Per the germline V gene, CDR1 is GITISATS and CDR2 is ISYDGTV (reference sequence). J lost 3 bases, V lost 4 bases, and 6 bases had no gene match. CDR3 residues: CALWDLSYYKKLF. The CDR3 nucleotides read TGTGCCTTGTGGGATTTGAGTTATTATAAGAAACTCTTT.

This clone has just a few counts. V is TRGV9 and J is TRGJ1 or TRGJ2. CDR1 and CDR2 from the germline V gene are GITISATS and ISYDGTV (reference sequence). This CDR3 contains 9 residues. V shed 8 bases and J 11 bases; nucleotides not matched to a gene: 6. DNA of the CDR3: TGTGCCTTGTATGTGGAGAAACTCTTT. Translation gives CALYVEKLF.

V usage is TRGV2 and J usage is TRGJ1 or TRGJ2. Germline loops: CDR1 EGSNGY, CDR2 YDSYNSKV. The junction had 7 bases not matched to a gene; V was cut back by 0 bases and J by 14 bases. This CDR3 is 11 amino acids long. The CDR3 loop reads CATWDGLVELF. DNA of the CDR3: TGTGCCACCTGGGACGGGCTGGTGGAACTCTTT.

A note on this clone: One base away lies a much larger clone, so this may be a sequencing read error. The V and J genes are TRGV2 and TRGJ1 or TRGJ2. The germline V gene encodes CDR1 EGSNGY and CDR2 YDSYNSKV. CDR3 length: 15 amino acids. The junction had 5 bases not matched to a gene; V was cut back by 0 bases and J by 0 bases. CDR3: CATWDGPQNYYKKLF. In nucleotides, the CDR3 is TGTGCCACCTGGGACGGGCCTCAGAATTATTATAAGAAACTCTTT.

This clone was observed once. The rearrangement joins TRGV8 to TRGJP2. The V gene end was trimmed by 6 bases and the J gene end by 6 bases; junction bases not matched to a gene: 13. The CDR3 length is 15 residues. The V gene's germline CDR1 is VENAVY and CDR2 YDSYNSRV. CDR3: CATWSTEGRDWIKTF. Here the CDR3 DNA reads TGTGCCACCTGGTCCACGGAGGGGCGTGATTGGATCAAGACGTTT.

As concerns this clone: Distinct nucleotide sequences in the sample also encode this CDR3. This chain links TRGV2 with TRGJP2. Germline V lookup: CDR1 EGSNGY, CDR2 YDSYNSKV. This CDR3 region has 13 residues. J was trimmed by 10 bases and V by 0 bases; bases with no gene match: 5. The CDR3 here is CATWDGLRWIKTF. In nucleotides, the CDR3 is TGTGCCACCTGGGACGGGCTGCGTTGGATCAAGACGTTT.

About this clone itself: This may be a read error, as it is one base from a much larger clone. The gene calls are TRGV10 and TRGJ1 or TRGJ2. TRGV10 is assigned to the ORF class and has an uncertain function. The CDR3 spans 11 residues. CDR3 bases: TGTGCTGCGTGGGATTATTCTAAGAAACTCTTT. It specifies CAAWDYSKKLF.

The rearrangement uses TRGV2 and TRGJ1 or TRGJ2. J gave up 0 bases and V 0 bases, and 5 bases lay outside the gene matches. There are 15 residues in the CDR3. The V gene's germline CDR1 is EGSNGY and CDR2 YDSYNSKV. As DNA, the CDR3 is TGTGCCACCTGGGACGGGGGCCTGAATTATTATAAGAAACTCTTT. Its protein product is CATWDGGLNYYKKLF.

This clone turned up a few times. The chain is built from TRGV4 and TRGJ1 or TRGJ2. CDR1 and CDR2 (germline): EGSTGY, YDSYTSSV. The CDR3 is 12 residues long. V shed 4 bases, J shed 7 bases, and the junction held 7 bases outside the gene matches. CDR3 coding DNA: TGTGCCACCTGGGAGGGAGGATATAAGAAACTCTTT. Protein sequence: CATWEGGYKKLF.

The J gene is TRGJ1 or TRGJ2, the V gene TRGV5. J lost 3 bases, V lost 3 bases, and 11 bases had no gene match. This CDR3 comprises 15 residues. Germline loops: CDR1 VINAFY, CDR2 YDVSNSKD. The CDR3, as DNA: TGTGCCACCTGGGACGGTTCCCTGGGTTATTATAAGAAACTCTTT. Translation gives CATWDGSLGYYKKLF.

V usage is TRGV4 and J usage is TRGJP1. Germline V gives CDR1 EGSTGY, CDR2 YDSYTSSV. This CDR3 has 14 residues. Germline trimming cut 3 bases from V and 2 bases from J; bases unmatched to any gene: 3. In nucleotides, the CDR3 is TGTGCCACCTGGGATAGAACCACTGGTTGGTTCAAGATATTT. This gives the protein CATWDRTTGWFKIF.

Worth noting for this clone: Being one base from a much bigger clone, this may be a read error. The chain uses TRGV9 and TRGJ1 or TRGJ2. The CDR3 consists of 12 residues. Germline V lookup: CDR1 GITISATS, CDR2 ISYDGTV (reference sequence). Trimming at V came to 3 bases and at J to 4 bases, leaving 3 bases not matched to a gene. CDR3 sequence reads: CALWEKYYKKLF. The CDR3 bases are TGTGCCTTGTGGGAGAAATATTATAAGAAACTCTTT.

On this clone: Distinct nucleotide sequences in the sample also encode this CDR3. V is TRGV3 and J is TRGJ1 or TRGJ2. Trimming removed 4 bases from V and 7 bases from J; junction bases left unmatched: 7. Germline CDR1 and CDR2: VTNTFY and YDVSTARD (reference sequence). This CDR3 is 12 amino acids long. The CDR3 nucleotides are TGTGCCACCTGGGATGGAGGCTATAAGAAACTCTTT. Protein: CATWDGGYKKLF.

Of note for this clone: One base away lies a much larger clone, so this may be a sequencing read error. J is TRGJ1 or TRGJ2 and V is TRGV2. After removal of 0 bases from V and 6 bases from J, the junction contained 5 bases not matched to a gene. CDR1 is EGSNGY and CDR2 is YDSYNSKV in the germline V gene. This CDR3 contains 13 residues. The CDR3 region is CATWDGRCYKKLF. The CDR3 DNA sequence: TGTGCCACCTGGGACGGGCGGTGTTATAAGAAACTCTTT.

To note about this clone: In the same sample, other DNA sequences code for this CDR3. The rearrangement links TRGV5 to TRGJ1 or TRGJ2. The CDR3 covers 14 residues. Germline V gives CDR1 VINAFY, CDR2 YDVSNSKD. V lost 0 bases to trimming and J lost 3 bases; unmatched junction nucleotides: 5. The CDR3 region has the DNA TGTGCCACCTGGGACAGGCGGGGTTATTATAAGAAACTCTTT. It codes for CATWDRRGYYKKLF.

This clone was counted a few times. V and J are TRGV3 and TRGJ1 or TRGJ2. The CDR3 sequence is 11 residues long. Losses at the gene ends were 1 base for V and 9 bases for J; bases not matched to a gene: 3. CDR1 is VTNTFY and CDR2 is YDVSTARD in the germline V gene (reference sequence). In DNA, the CDR3 is TGTGCCACCTGGGACAGATTTAAGAAACTCTTT. Protein sequence: CATWDRFKKLF.

This clone turned up a few times. The chain combines TRGV3 with TRGJ1 or TRGJ2. The CDR3 length is 13 residues. J was trimmed by 5 bases and V by 1 base; bases with no gene match: 5. The V gene's germline CDR1 is VTNTFY and CDR2 YDVSTARD (reference sequence). Written as DNA, the CDR3 is TGTGCCACCTGGGACAGCAAACATTATAAGAAACTCTTT. Translation: CATWDSKHYKKLF.

In its sample, this clone was seen a few times. V is TRGV2 and J is TRGJP1. This CDR3 spans 15 amino acids. Germline CDR1 EGSNGY, CDR2 YDSYNSKV. J lost 4 bases, V lost 0 bases, and 5 bases had no gene match. CDR3 sequence: CATWDGHNTGWFKIF. In DNA form, the CDR3 reads TGTGCCACCTGGGACGGGCATAACACTGGTTGGTTCAAGATATTT.

Comment on this clone: A much larger clone is a single base away; this may be a read error. This rearrangement joins TRGV3 to TRGJ1 or TRGJ2. The CDR3 covers 12 residues. V shed 1 base and J 5 bases; nucleotides not matched to a gene: 2. The germline V gene encodes CDR1 VTNTFY and CDR2 YDVSTARD (reference sequence). The CDR3 DNA follows: TGTGCCACCTGGGACAGACATTATAAGAAACTCTTT. Translating it yields CATWDRHYKKLF.

The chain combines TRGV2 with TRGJ1 or TRGJ2. V dropped 2 bases and J dropped 8; count of bases not matched to a gene: 3. The CDR3 consists of 11 residues. The germline gives CDR1 EGSNGY, CDR2 YDSYNSKV. CDR3 amino acids: CATWDAHKKLF. The CDR3 coding sequence is TGTGCCACCTGGGACGCCCATAAGAAACTCTTT.